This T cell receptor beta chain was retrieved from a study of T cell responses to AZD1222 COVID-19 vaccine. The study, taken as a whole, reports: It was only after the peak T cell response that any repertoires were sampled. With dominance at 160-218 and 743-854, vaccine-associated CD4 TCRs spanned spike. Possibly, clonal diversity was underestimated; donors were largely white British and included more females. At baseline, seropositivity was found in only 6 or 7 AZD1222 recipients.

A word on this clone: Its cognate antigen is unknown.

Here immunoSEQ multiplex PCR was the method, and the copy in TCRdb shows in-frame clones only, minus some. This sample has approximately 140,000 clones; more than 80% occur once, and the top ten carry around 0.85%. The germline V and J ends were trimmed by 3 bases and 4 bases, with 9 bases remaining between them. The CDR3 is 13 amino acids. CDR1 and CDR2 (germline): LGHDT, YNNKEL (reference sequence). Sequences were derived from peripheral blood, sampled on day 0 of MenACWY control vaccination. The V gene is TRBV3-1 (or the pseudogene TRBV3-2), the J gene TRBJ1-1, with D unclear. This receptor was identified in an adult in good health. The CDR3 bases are TGTGCCAGCAGCCACCTACTTAGCACTGAAGCTTTCTTT. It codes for CASSHLLSTEAFF.